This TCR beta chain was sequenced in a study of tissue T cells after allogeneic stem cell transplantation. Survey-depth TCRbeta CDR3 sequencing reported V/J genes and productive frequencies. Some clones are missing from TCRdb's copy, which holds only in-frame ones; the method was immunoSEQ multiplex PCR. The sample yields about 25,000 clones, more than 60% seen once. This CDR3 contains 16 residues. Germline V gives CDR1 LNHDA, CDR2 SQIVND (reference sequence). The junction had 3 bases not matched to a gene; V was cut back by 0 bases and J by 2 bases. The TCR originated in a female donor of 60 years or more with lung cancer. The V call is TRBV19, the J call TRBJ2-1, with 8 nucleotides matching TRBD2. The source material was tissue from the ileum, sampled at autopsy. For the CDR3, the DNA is TGTGCCAGTAGTATAGATGGTAGCGGGACCTACAATGAGCAGTTCTTC. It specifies CASSIDGSGTYNEQFF. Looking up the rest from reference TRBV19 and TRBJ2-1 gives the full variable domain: DGGITQSPKYLFRKEGQNVTLSCEQNLNHDAMYWYRQDPGQGLRLIYYSQIVNDFQKGDIAEGYSVSREKKESFPLTVTSAQKNPTAFYLCASSIDGSGTYNEQFFGPGTRLTVL.